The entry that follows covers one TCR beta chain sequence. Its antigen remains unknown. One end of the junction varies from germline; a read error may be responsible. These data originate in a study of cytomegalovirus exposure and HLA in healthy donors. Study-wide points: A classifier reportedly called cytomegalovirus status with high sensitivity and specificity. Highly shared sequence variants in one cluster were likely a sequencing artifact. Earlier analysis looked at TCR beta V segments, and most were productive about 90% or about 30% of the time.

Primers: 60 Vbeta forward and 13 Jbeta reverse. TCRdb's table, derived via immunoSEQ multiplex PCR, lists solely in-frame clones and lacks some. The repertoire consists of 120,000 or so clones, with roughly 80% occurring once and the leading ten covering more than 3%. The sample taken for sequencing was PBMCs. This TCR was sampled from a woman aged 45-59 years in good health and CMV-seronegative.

The chain's CDR3 is CASSLGANQPQHF. The DNA of the CDR3 is TGTGCTAGCAGCTTAGGGGCCAATCAGCCCCAGCATTTT. The genes are TRBV7-7 and TRBJ1-5; D may be TRBD1 (5 bases). CDR3 length: 13 amino acids. CDR1 is SSHAT, CDR2 FNYEAQ, per germline (reference sequence).